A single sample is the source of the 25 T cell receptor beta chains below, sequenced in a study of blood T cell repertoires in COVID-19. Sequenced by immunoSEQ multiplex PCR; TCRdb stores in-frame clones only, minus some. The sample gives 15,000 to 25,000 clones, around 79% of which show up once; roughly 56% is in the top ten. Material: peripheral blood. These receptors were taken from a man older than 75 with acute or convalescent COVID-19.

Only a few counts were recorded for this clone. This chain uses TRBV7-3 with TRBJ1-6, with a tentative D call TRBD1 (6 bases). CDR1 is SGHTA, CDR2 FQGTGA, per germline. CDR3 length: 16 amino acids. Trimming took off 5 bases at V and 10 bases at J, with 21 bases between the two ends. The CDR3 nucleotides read TGTGCCAGCAGCCTAAACGCCAGGGGAAGGGGATCACCCCTCCACTTT. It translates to CASSLNARGRGSPLHF.

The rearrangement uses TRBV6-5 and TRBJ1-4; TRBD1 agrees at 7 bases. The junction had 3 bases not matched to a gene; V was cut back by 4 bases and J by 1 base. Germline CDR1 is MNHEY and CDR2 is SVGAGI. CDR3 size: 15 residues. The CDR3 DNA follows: TGTGCCAGCAGTTCGAACAGGGGAACTAATGAAAAACTGTTTTTT. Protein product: CASSSNRGTNEKLFF.

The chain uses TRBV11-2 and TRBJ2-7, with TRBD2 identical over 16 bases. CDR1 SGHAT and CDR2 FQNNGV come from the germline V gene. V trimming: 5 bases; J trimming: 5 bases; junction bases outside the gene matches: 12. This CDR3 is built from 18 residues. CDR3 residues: CASSPTGLAGGRRDEQYV. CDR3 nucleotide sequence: TGTGCCAGCAGCCCCACGGGACTAGCGGGAGGGCGTCGGGACGAGCAGTACGTC.

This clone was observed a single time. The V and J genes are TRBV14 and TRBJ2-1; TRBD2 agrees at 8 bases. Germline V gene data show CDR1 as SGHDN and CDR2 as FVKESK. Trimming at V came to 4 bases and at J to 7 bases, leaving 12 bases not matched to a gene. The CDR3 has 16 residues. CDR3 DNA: TGTGCCAGCAGCCTAAGACACGGGAGGGCGTGGAATGAGCAGTTCTTC. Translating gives CASSLRHGRAWNEQFF.

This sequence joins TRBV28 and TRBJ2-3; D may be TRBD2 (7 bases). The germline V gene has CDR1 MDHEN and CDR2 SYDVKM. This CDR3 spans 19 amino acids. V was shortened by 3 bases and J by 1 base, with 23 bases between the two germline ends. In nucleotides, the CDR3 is TGTGCCAGCAGTTTTGGGATACGGGAGGCGGGGGCGGGCACAGATACGCAGTATTTT. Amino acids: CASSFGIREAGAGTDTQYF.

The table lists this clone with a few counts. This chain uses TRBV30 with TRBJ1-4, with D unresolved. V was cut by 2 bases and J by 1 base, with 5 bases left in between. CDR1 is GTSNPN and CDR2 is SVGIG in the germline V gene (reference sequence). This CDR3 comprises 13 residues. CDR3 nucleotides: TGTGCCTGGAGTAATCGAACTAATGAAAAACTGTTTTTT. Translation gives CAWSNRTNEKLFF.

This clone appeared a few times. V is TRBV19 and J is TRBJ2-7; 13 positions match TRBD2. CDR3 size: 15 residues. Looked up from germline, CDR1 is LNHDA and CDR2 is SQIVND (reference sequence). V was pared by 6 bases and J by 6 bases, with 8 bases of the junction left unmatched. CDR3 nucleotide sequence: TGTGCCAGTAGCCAACCGGGACTAGCGGGACTCGAGCAGTACTTC. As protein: CASSQPGLAGLEQYF.

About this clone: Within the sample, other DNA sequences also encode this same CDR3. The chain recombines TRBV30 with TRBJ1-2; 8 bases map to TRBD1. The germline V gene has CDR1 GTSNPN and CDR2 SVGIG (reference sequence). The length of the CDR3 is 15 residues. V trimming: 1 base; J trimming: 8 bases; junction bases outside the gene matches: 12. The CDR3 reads CAWSAVGQGGGGYTF. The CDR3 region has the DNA TGTGCCTGGAGTGCCGTTGGACAGGGTGGGGGGGGCTACACCTTC.

The CDR3 DNA sequence: TGTGCCAGCAGTCCACAGGACCACCCCGCTGAAAAACTGTTTTTT. Its translation: CASSPQDHPAEKLFF. V usage is TRBV27 and J usage is TRBJ1-4; D may be TRBD1 (5 bases). This CDR3 has 15 amino acids. Germline V CDR1 and CDR2: MNHEY, SMNVEV (reference sequence). V lost 5 bases to trimming and J lost 7 bases, with 17 bases between them.

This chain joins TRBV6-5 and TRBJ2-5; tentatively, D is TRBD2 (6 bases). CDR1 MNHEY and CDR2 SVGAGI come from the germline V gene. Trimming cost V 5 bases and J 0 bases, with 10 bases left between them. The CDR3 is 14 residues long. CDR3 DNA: TGTGCCAGCAGTCCCCGGGGGAACCAAGAGACCCAGTACTTC. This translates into CASSPRGNQETQYF.

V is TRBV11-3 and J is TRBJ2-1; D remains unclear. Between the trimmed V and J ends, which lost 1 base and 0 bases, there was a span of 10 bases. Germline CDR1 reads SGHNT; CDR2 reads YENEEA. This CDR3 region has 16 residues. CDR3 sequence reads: CASSLALPGSYNEQFF. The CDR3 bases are TGTGCCAGCAGCTTAGCTTTGCCAGGCTCCTACAATGAGCAGTTCTTC.

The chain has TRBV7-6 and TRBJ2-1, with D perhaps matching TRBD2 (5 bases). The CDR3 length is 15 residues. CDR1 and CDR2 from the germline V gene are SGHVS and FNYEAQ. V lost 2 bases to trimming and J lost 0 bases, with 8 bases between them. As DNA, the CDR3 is TGTGCCAGCAGCTTAACGGGAAGCTCCTACAATGAGCAGTTCTTC. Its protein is CASSLTGSSYNEQFF.

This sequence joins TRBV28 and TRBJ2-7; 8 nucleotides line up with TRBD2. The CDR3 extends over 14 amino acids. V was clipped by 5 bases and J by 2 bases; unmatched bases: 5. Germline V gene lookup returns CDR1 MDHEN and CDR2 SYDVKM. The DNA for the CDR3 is TGTGCCAGCAGTATGCCGGGGGGGACCTACGAGCAGTACTTC. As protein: CASSMPGGTYEQYF.

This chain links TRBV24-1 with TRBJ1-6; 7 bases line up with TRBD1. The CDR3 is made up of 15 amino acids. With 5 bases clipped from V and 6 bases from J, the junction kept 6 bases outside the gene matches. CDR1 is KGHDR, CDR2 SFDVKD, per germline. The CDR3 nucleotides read TGTGCCACCAGTGCGGCAGGGGGAACTAATTCACCCCTCCACTTT. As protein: CATSAAGGTNSPLHF.

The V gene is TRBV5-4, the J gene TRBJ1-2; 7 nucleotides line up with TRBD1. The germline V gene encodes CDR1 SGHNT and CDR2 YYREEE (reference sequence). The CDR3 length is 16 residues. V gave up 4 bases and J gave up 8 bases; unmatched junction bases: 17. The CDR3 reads CASSGGQSLGVSGYTF. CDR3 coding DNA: TGTGCCAGCAGCGGGGGACAGTCACTAGGGGTGAGCGGCTACACCTTC.

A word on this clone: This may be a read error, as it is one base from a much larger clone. The CDR3 region is CASSPRERTTDTQYF. The CDR3 nucleotides are TGTGCCAGCAGCCCGAGGGAGCGGACCACAGATACGCAGTATTTT. J is TRBJ2-3 and V is TRBV13, with D possibly TRBD2 on 5 matching bases. Germline loops: CDR1 PRHDT, CDR2 FYEKMQ (reference sequence). V was pared by 5 bases and J by 2 bases, with 14 bases between. This CDR3 region has 15 residues.

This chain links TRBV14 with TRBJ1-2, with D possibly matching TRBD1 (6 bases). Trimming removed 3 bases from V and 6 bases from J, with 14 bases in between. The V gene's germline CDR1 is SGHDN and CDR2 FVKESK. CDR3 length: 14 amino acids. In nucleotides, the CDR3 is TGTGCCAGCAGCCACCTACTACAGGGTGATGGCTACACCTTC. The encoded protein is CASSHLLQGDGYTF.

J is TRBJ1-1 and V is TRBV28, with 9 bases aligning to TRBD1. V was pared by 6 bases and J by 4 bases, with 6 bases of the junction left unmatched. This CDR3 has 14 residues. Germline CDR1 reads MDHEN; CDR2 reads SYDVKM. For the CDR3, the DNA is TGTGCCAGCAGCACAGGGGGCAGAAGCACTGAAGCTTTCTTT. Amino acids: CASSTGGRSTEAFF.

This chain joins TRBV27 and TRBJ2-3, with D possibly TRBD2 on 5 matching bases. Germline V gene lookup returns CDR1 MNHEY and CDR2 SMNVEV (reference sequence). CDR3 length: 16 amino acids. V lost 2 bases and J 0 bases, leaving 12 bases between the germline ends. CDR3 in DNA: TGTGCCAGCAGTTTAAATGGGAGATCGAGCACAGATACGCAGTATTTT. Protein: CASSLNGRSSTDTQYF.

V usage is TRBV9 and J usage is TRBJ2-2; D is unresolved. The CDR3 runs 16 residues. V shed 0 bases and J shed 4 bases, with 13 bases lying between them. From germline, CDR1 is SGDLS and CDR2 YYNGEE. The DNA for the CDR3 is TGTGCCAGCAGCGTAGATGGAGCGATAGGCACCGGGGAGCTGTTTTTT. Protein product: CASSVDGAIGTGELFF.

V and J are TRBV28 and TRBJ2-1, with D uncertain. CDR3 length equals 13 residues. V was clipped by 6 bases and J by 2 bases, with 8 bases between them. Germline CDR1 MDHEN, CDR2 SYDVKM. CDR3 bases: TGTGCCAGCAGCTCTAATCCCTACAATGAGCAGTTCTTC. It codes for CASSSNPYNEQFF.

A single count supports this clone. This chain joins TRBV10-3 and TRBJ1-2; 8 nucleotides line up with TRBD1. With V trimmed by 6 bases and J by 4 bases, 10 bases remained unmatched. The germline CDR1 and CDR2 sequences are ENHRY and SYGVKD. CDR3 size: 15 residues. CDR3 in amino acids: CAISSDRGSSYGYTF. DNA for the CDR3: TGTGCCATCAGCTCTGACAGGGGATCTAGCTATGGCTACACCTTC.

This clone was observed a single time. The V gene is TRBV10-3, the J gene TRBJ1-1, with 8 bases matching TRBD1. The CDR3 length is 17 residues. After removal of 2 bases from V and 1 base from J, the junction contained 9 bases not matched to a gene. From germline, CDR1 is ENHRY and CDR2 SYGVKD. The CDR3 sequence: CAISEPPTGVRNTEAFF. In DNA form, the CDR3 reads TGTGCCATCAGTGAGCCTCCGACAGGGGTCCGGAACACTGAAGCTTTCTTT.

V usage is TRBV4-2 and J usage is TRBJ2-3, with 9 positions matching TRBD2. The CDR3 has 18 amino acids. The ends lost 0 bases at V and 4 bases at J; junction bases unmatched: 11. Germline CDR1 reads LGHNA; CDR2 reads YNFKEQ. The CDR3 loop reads CASSQDQGGRATADTQYF. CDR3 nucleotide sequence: TGTGCCAGCAGCCAAGATCAGGGCGGGAGGGCCACCGCAGATACGCAGTATTTT.

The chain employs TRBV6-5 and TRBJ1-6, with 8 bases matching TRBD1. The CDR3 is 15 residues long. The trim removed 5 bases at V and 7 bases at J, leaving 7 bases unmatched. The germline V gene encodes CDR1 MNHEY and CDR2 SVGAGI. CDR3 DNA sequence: TGTGCCAGCAGTCCCCGACAGGGGAGGAATTCACCCCTCCACTTT. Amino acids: CASSPRQGRNSPLHF.